The next 13 T cell receptor beta chains were all read from a single sample in a study of cytomegalovirus exposure and HLA in healthy donors. TCRdb keeps only in-frame clones here, not all; method: immunoSEQ multiplex PCR. Found here are 100,000 to 150,000 clones, about 88% of them singletons; the top ten hold 1% to 1.4%. The sample was PBMCs. All receptors derive from a woman aged 18 to 35 in good health and CMV-seronegative.

CDR3 sequence reads: CASSYETGANYGYTF. For the CDR3, the DNA is TGTGCCAGCAGCTATGAGACGGGAGCTAACTATGGCTACACCTTC. This chain links TRBV5-8 with TRBJ1-2; D is unclear. This CDR3 is built from 15 residues. In germline, CDR1 is SGHTS, CDR2 YDEGEE. With 3 bases removed from V and 0 bases from J, the gap between germline ends came to 12 bases.

This clone was counted once. Written as DNA, the CDR3 is TGCGCCAGCAGTGACCAAAACAGGGATGAGCAGTTCTTC. Amino acids: CASSDQNRDEQFF. The chain joins TRBV10-1 to TRBJ2-1, with D perhaps matching TRBD1 (6 bases). Germline V gene sequence: CDR1 WNHNN, CDR2 SYGVQD (reference sequence). The V gene lost 3 bases and the J gene lost 8 bases, with 11 bases spanning the gap. CDR3 size: 13 residues.

This CDR3 reads CASSEQLNTEAFF. CDR3 nucleotide sequence: TGTGCCAGCAGTGAGCAGTTGAACACTGAAGCTTTCTTT. The chain links TRBV2 to TRBJ1-1; no clear D. V lost 3 bases, J lost 0 bases, and 5 bases lay in between. This CDR3 is built from 13 residues. CDR1 SNHLY and CDR2 FYNNEI come from the germline V gene.

This chain links TRBV15 with TRBJ2-7, with D perhaps TRBD2 (6 bases). Germline CDR1 LNHNV, CDR2 YYDKDF (reference sequence). This CDR3 has 15 amino acids. V shed 6 bases and J shed 5 bases, with 20 bases lying between them. The CDR3 bases are TGTGCCACCAGTCTTTTGGGACGGGAGACCGACGAGCAGTACTTC. Translated, it gives CATSLLGRETDEQYF.

The J gene is TRBJ1-1, the V gene TRBV28, with TRBD1 identical over 7 bases. The V gene end was trimmed by 8 bases and the J gene end by 5 bases; junction bases not matched to a gene: 14. CDR1 and CDR2 (germline): MDHEN, SYDVKM. The length of the CDR3 is 15 residues. The DNA of the CDR3 is TGTGCCAGCTCCCATTTCCGGACAGGACAAACTGAAGCTTTCTTT. It translates to CASSHFRTGQTEAFF.

The V and J genes are TRBV6-5 and TRBJ2-1; 14 positions match TRBD2. The germline V gene has CDR1 MNHEY and CDR2 SVGAGI. CDR3 length: 15 residues. V lost 5 bases and J lost 9; bases outside the gene matches: 6. Here the CDR3 reads CASSTGLAGGFEQFF. For the CDR3, the DNA is TGTGCCAGCAGTACTGGACTAGCGGGAGGATTTGAGCAGTTCTTC.

The V gene is TRBV7-2, the J gene TRBJ1-5; the match to TRBD1 covers 8 bases. The V gene end was trimmed by 2 bases and the J gene end by 6 bases; junction bases not matched to a gene: 6. The CDR3 length is 15 residues. Germline loops: CDR1 SGHTA, CDR2 FQGNSA. DNA for the CDR3: TGTGCCAGCAGCTTAACCAGGGGGCTGGCTCAGCCCCAGCATTTT. Translation: CASSLTRGLAQPQHF.

This clone was recorded once. The rearrangement uses TRBV23-1 and TRBJ2-7, with 10 nucleotides matching TRBD1. TRBV23-1 is classed as an ORF, of uncertain function. The V segment lost 4 bases and the J segment 7 bases; nucleotides outside the gene matches: 4. This CDR3 contains 13 residues. As DNA, the CDR3 is TGCGCCAGCAGTCGACCGGACAGGGGGGAGCAGTACTTC. This sequence encodes CASSRPDRGEQYF.

The chain uses TRBV9 and TRBJ2-1; no clear D. Trimming took off 0 bases at V and 0 bases at J, with 7 bases between the two ends. The germline V gene encodes CDR1 SGDLS and CDR2 YYNGEE. CDR3 size: 15 residues. The CDR3 loop is CASSVGAGSYNEQFF. The CDR3 DNA reads TGTGCCAGCAGCGTAGGGGCAGGCTCCTACAATGAGCAGTTCTTC.

This chain joins TRBV28 and TRBJ1-3; 8 bases match TRBD1. Germline loops: CDR1 MDHEN, CDR2 SYDVKM. The CDR3 loop spans 15 amino acids. V gave up 6 bases and J gave up 5 bases; unmatched junction bases: 9. DNA for the CDR3: TGTGCCAGCAGGCAGGGGGCGGCCGACAGAAACACCATATATTTT. This encodes CASRQGAADRNTIYF.

This chain joins TRBV27 and TRBJ2-7, with TRBD2 identical over 13 bases. V shed 4 bases and J 0 bases; nucleotides not matched to a gene: 0. The germline V gene has CDR1 MNHEY and CDR2 SMNVEV (reference sequence). CDR3 size: 15 residues. The CDR3 reads CASSWTSGSSYEQYF. The CDR3 nucleotides read TGTGCCAGCAGTTGGACTAGCGGGAGCTCCTACGAGCAGTACTTC.

The chain recombines TRBV5-5 with TRBJ1-4; D gene unclear. Trimming took off 3 bases at V and 3 bases at J, with 12 bases between the two ends. CDR1 and CDR2 from the germline V gene are SGHKS and YYEKEE (reference sequence). The CDR3 spans 15 residues. CDR3 sequence: CASSSIGGPNEKLFF. The DNA of the CDR3 is TGTGCCAGCAGCTCTATAGGCGGTCCTAATGAAAAACTGTTTTTT.

In its sample, this clone was seen a few times. This sequence joins TRBV27 and TRBJ1-5; no reliable D call. The CDR3 covers 14 residues. The V and J ends lost 6 bases and 8 bases respectively, with 17 bases between them. CDR1 and CDR2 from the germline V gene are MNHEY and SMNVEV (reference sequence). CDR3 sequence reads: CASSRGPYGEPQHF. Written as DNA, the CDR3 is TGTGCCAGCAGCAGAGGGCCCTACGGCGAGCCCCAGCATTTT.